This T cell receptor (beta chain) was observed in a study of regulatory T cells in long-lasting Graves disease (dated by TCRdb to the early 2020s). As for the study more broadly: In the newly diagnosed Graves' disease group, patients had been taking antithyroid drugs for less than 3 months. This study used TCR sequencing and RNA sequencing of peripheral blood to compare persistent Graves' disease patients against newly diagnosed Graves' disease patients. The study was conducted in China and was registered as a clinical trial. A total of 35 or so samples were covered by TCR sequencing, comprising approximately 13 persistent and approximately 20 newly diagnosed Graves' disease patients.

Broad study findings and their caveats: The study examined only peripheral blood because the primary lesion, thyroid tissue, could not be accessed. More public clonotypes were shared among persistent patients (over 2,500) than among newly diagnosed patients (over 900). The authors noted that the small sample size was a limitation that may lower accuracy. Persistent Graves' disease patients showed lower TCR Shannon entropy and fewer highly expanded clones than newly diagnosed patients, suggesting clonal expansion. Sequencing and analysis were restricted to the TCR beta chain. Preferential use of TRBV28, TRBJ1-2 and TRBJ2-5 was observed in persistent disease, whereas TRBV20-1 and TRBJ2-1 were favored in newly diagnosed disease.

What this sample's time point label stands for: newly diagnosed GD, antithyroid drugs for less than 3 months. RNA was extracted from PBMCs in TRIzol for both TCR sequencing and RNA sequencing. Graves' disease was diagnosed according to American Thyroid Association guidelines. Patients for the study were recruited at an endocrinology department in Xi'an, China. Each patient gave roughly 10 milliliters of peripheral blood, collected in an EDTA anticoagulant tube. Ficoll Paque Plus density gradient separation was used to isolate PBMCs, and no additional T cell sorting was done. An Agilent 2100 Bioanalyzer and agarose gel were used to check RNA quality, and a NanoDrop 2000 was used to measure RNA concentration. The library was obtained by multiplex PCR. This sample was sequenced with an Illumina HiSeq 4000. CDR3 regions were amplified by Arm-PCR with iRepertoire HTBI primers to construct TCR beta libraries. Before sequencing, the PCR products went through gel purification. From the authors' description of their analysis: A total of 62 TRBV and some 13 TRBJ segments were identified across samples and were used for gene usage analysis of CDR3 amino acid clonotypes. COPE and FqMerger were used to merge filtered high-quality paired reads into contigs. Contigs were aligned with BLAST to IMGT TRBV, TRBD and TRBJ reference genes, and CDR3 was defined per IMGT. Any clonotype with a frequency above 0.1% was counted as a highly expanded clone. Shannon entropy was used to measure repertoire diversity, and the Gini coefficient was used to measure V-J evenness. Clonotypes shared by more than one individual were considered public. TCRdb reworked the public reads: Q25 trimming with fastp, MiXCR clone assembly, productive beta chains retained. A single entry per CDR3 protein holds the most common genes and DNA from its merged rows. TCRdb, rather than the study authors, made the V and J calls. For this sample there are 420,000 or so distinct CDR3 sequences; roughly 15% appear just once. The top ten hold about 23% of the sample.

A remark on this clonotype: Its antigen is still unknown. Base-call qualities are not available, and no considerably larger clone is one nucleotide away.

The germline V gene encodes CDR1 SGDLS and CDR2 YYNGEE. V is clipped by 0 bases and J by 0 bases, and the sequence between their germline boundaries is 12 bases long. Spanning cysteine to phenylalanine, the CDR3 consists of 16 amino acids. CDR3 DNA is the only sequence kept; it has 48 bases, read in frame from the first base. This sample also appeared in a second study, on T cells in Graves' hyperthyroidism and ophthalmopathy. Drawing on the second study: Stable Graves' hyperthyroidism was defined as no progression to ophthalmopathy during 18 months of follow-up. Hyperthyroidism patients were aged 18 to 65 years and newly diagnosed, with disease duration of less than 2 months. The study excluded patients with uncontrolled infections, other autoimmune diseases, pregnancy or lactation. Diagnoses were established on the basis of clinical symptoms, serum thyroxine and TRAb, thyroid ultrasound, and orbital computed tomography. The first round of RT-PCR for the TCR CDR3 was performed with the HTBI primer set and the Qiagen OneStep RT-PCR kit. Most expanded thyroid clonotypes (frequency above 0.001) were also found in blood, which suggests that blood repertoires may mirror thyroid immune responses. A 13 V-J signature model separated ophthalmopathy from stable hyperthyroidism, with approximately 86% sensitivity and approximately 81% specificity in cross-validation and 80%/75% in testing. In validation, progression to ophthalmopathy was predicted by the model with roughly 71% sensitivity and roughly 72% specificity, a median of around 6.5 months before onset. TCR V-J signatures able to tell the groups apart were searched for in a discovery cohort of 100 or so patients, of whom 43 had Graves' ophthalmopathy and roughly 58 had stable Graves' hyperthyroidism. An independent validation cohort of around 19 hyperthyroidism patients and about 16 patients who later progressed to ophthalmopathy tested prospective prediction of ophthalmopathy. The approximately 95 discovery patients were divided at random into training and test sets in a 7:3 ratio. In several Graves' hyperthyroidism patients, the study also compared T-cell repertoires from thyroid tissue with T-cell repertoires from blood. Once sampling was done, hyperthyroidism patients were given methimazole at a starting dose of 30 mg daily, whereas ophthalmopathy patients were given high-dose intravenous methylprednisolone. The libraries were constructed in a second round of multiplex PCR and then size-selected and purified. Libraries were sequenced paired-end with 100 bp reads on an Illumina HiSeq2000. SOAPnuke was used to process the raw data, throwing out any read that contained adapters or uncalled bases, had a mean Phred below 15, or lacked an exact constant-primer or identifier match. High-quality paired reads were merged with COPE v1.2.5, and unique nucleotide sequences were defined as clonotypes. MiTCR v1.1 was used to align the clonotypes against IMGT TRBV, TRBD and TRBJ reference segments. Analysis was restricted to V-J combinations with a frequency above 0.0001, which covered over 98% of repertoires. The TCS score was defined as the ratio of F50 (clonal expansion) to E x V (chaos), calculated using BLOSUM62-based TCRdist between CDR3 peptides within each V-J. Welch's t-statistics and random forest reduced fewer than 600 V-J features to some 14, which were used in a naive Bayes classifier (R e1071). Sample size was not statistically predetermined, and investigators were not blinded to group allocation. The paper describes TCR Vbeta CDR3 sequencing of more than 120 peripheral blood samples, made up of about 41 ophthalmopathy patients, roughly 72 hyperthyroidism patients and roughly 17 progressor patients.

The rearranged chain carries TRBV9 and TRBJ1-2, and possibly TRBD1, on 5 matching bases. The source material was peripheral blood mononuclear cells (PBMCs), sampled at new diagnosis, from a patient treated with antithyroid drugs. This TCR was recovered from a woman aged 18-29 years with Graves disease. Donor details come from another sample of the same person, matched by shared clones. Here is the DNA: TGTGCCAGCAGCGTAGCTACAGGCATGACTAACTATGGCTACACCTTC. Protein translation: CASSVATGMTNYGYTF.